A selection of T cell receptor beta chains follows, all from one sample in a study of early T cells in non-severe SARS-CoV-2 infection. TCRdb redid the calling of the 5' RACE reads with MiXCR, one entry per CDR3 protein. The repertoire has about 48,000 distinct CDR3 sequences, roughly 9.8% of them found once; the top ten carry roughly 8.3%. The source material was whole blood. These receptors were obtained from an adult who was a healthcare worker with PCR-confirmed SARS-CoV-2 infection or an uninfected control (not recorded which). The CDR3 runs from the conserved cysteine through the conserved F or W. A D gene is named only where the DNA matches it firmly. Clone size is given for some rows only: seen once, a few or many times, or a class if the clone is expanded.

V gene: TRBV28
clone size: -
D gene: -
J gene: TRBJ2-2
CDR3 DNA: TGTGCCAGCAGTTCTCCTTGGGAGCTGTTTTTT
CDR3 protein: CASSSPWELFF

V gene: TRBV29-1
clone size: few
D gene: TRBD1
J gene: TRBJ2-5
CDR3 DNA: TGCAGCGTTTTCCAGGGGGCAGGGGAGACCCAGTACTTC
CDR3 protein: CSVFQGAGETQYF

V gene: TRBV5-1
clone size: many
D gene: TRBD2
J gene: TRBJ2-3
CDR3 DNA: TGCGCCAGCAGGGCGGGAGGGCGTCTTGATACGCAGTATTTT
CDR3 protein: CASRAGGRLDTQYF

V gene: TRBV25-1
clone size: many
D gene: TRBD1
J gene: TRBJ1-4
CDR3 DNA: TGTGCCAGCAGCAAAAGCGGGACAGGGTGGGGTGAAAAACTGTTTTTT
CDR3 protein: CASSKSGTGWGEKLFF

V gene: TRBV3-1
clone size: many
D gene: -
J gene: TRBJ1-1
CDR3 DNA: TGTGCCAGCAGCCTTGGAGTTGGCACTGAAGCTTTCTTT
CDR3 protein: CASSLGVGTEAFF

V gene: TRBV6-5
clone size: many
D gene: TRBD2
J gene: TRBJ2-1
CDR3 DNA: TGTGCCAGCAGCCGGACTAGCGGCGGCAATGAGCAGTTCTTC
CDR3 protein: CASSRTSGGNEQFF

V gene: TRBV6-5
clone size: many
D gene: -
J gene: TRBJ1-1
CDR3 DNA: TGTGCCAGCAGTCATTTGAACACTGAAGCTTTCTTT
CDR3 protein: CASSHLNTEAFF

V gene: TRBV28
clone size: few
D gene: -
J gene: TRBJ2-7
CDR3 DNA: TGTGCCAGCAGTAAAGGACTTCTCTACGAGCAGTACTTC
CDR3 protein: CASSKGLLYEQYF

V gene: TRBV12-5
clone size: -
D gene: -
J gene: TRBJ2-7
CDR3 DNA: TGTGCTAGTGGTTTGGGGTCAATTCGCGAGCAGTACTTC
CDR3 protein: CASGLGSIREQYF

V gene: TRBV29-1
clone size: -
D gene: TRBD1
J gene: TRBJ1-1
CDR3 DNA: TGCAGCGTTGGCCCAACAGGGGGTACTGAAGCTTTCTTT
CDR3 protein: CSVGPTGGTEAFF

V gene: TRBV29-1
clone size: few
D gene: -
J gene: TRBJ2-6
CDR3 DNA: TGCAGCGTTAAGCGGGCTGGGGCCAACGTCCTGACTTTC
CDR3 protein: CSVKRAGANVLTF

V gene: TRBV12-3/TRBV12-4
clone size: many
D gene: TRBD2
J gene: TRBJ2-3
CDR3 DNA: TGTGCCAGCATCCGACTAGCGGGAGGGCCGGATACGCAGTATTTT
CDR3 protein: CASIRLAGGPDTQYF

V gene: TRBV5-1
clone size: many
D gene: TRBD1
J gene: TRBJ1-1
CDR3 DNA: TGCGCCAGCAGCTTGGGACAGGGCGAGACTGAAGCTTTCTTT
CDR3 protein: CASSLGQGETEAFF

V gene: TRBV30
clone size: -
D gene: -
J gene: TRBJ1-5
CDR3 DNA: TGTGCCTGGAGTGTAGGCTACTCAATTAAGAATCAGCCCCAGCATTTT
CDR3 protein: CAWSVGYSIKNQPQHF

V gene: TRBV20-1
clone size: many
D gene: -
J gene: TRBJ2-4
CDR3 DNA: TGCAGTGCTAGAGGCGCAGGGTTAGCCAAAAACATTCAGTACTTC
CDR3 protein: CSARGAGLAKNIQYF

V gene: TRBV7-2
clone size: many
D gene: TRBD2
J gene: TRBJ2-2
CDR3 DNA: TGTGCCAGCTTAGCCGGGACTAGCGGGAGACAAACCGGGGAGCTGTTTTTT
CDR3 protein: CASLAGTSGRQTGELFF

V gene: TRBV6-5
clone size: few
D gene: TRBD1
J gene: TRBJ1-3
CDR3 DNA: TGTGCCAGCAGTTACCGGACAGGGGGGTCTGGAAACACCATATATTTT
CDR3 protein: CASSYRTGGSGNTIYF

V gene: TRBV5-1
clone size: many
D gene: -
J gene: TRBJ1-2
CDR3 DNA: TGCGCCAGCAGCTTGGTAGTCCCGGCAGGGAGCGTCAACTATGGCTACACCTTC
CDR3 protein: CASSLVVPAGSVNYGYTF

V gene: TRBV7-6
clone size: many
D gene: TRBD1
J gene: TRBJ1-2
CDR3 DNA: TGTGCCAGCAGCTCCGGGACAGACAATGGCTACACCTTC
CDR3 protein: CASSSGTDNGYTF

V gene: TRBV28
clone size: many
D gene: TRBD1
J gene: TRBJ1-1
CDR3 DNA: TGTGCCAGCAGTATCCGGACAGGGAACACTGAAGCTTTCTTT
CDR3 protein: CASSIRTGNTEAFF

V gene: TRBV2
clone size: -
D gene: TRBD2
J gene: TRBJ2-2
CDR3 DNA: TGTGCCAGCAGTTCCCGGACTAGCAACACCGGGGAGCTGTTTTTT
CDR3 protein: CASSSRTSNTGELFF

V gene: TRBV9
clone size: few
D gene: -
J gene: TRBJ2-3
CDR3 DNA: TGTGCCAGCAGCTTGGGACCCCGCGAGGATACGCAGTATTTT
CDR3 protein: CASSLGPREDTQYF

V gene: TRBV6-5
clone size: few
D gene: -
J gene: TRBJ1-3
CDR3 DNA: TGTGCCAGCAGGACGGCAGGAAACACCATATATTTT
CDR3 protein: CASRTAGNTIYF

V gene: TRBV20-1
clone size: many
D gene: -
J gene: TRBJ2-1
CDR3 DNA: TGCAGTGCTAGTCCATCGGGGCCCTCGTCGGGTGAGCAGTTCTTC
CDR3 protein: CSASPSGPSSGEQFF

V gene: TRBV11-2
clone size: few
D gene: TRBD1
J gene: TRBJ1-1
CDR3 DNA: TGTGCCAGCAGCTTAGCTGGGCGAGGGGGCGGCCCGAACACTGAAGCTTTCTTT
CDR3 protein: CASSLAGRGGGPNTEAFF

V gene: TRBV11-3
clone size: few
D gene: -
J gene: TRBJ2-2
CDR3 DNA: TGTGCCAGCAGCTTAGGGACAGCCACCGGGGAGCTGTTTTTT
CDR3 protein: CASSLGTATGELFF

V gene: TRBV5-1
clone size: many
D gene: -
J gene: TRBJ1-3
CDR3 DNA: TGCGCCAGCAGCTTGGGGGACTCTGGAAACACCATATATTTT
CDR3 protein: CASSLGDSGNTIYF

V gene: TRBV18
clone size: few
D gene: TRBD2
J gene: TRBJ2-3
CDR3 DNA: TGTGCCAGCTCACCATACACTAGCGGGAGTTCATTGGATACGCAGTATTTT
CDR3 protein: CASSPYTSGSSLDTQYF

V gene: TRBV5-5
clone size: many
D gene: -
J gene: TRBJ1-5
CDR3 DNA: TGTGCCAGCAGCTTGTCGGGTAGAGATCAGCCCCAGCATTTT
CDR3 protein: CASSLSGRDQPQHF

V gene: TRBV18
clone size: -
D gene: -
J gene: TRBJ2-5
CDR3 DNA: TGTGCCAGCTCACCAATCGTTCAGCACGGAGAGACCCAGTACTTC
CDR3 protein: CASSPIVQHGETQYF

V gene: TRBV11-1
clone size: few
D gene: -
J gene: TRBJ2-5
CDR3 DNA: TGTGCCAGCAGCCCATCCAGGGGACGTGGGACCCAGTACTTC
CDR3 protein: CASSPSRGRGTQYF

V gene: TRBV7-6
clone size: many
D gene: TRBD1
J gene: TRBJ2-7
CDR3 DNA: TGTGCCAGCGGACAGGGAAGGTCCGAGCAGTACTTC
CDR3 protein: CASGQGRSEQYF

V gene: TRBV10-3
clone size: many
D gene: TRBD1
J gene: TRBJ2-7
CDR3 DNA: TGTGCCATCAGACAGGGGACGGACGAGCAGTACTTC
CDR3 protein: CAIRQGTDEQYF

V gene: TRBV20-1
clone size: -
D gene: TRBD1
J gene: TRBJ1-6
CDR3 DNA: TGCAGTGCTCGGACAGGGCATTCACCCCTCCACTTT
CDR3 protein: CSARTGHSPLHF

V gene: TRBV29-1
clone size: -
D gene: -
J gene: TRBJ2-5
CDR3 DNA: TGCAGCGTTGTAGGAGGGAAAGAGACCCAGTACTTC
CDR3 protein: CSVVGGKETQYF

V gene: TRBV14
clone size: -
D gene: -
J gene: TRBJ2-3
CDR3 DNA: TGTGCCAGCAGCCAAGGACTAACTAGCACAGATACGCAGTATTTT
CDR3 protein: CASSQGLTSTDTQYF

V gene: TRBV24-1
clone size: many
D gene: TRBD2
J gene: TRBJ2-3
CDR3 DNA: TGTGCCACCAGTGGCGGGAGGCTCGGCCACACAGATACGCAGTATTTT
CDR3 protein: CATSGGRLGHTDTQYF

V gene: TRBV19
clone size: many
D gene: -
J gene: TRBJ2-5
CDR3 DNA: TGTGCCAGTAGTATAGTAGGGCCCAGCCAAGAGACCCAGTACTTC
CDR3 protein: CASSIVGPSQETQYF

V gene: TRBV18
clone size: many
D gene: -
J gene: TRBJ2-1
CDR3 DNA: TGTGCCAGCTCACGTACTCGAGGCGATGAGCAGTTCTTC
CDR3 protein: CASSRTRGDEQFF

V gene: TRBV7-9
clone size: medium-sized
D gene: TRBD2
J gene: TRBJ2-7
CDR3 DNA: TGTGCCAGCAGCCTGGGACTAGCGGGAGTCGACGAGCAGTACTTC
CDR3 protein: CASSLGLAGVDEQYF

V gene: TRBV7-6
clone size: many
D gene: TRBD1
J gene: TRBJ1-1
CDR3 DNA: TGTGCCAGCAGCCAGAACCCGGGACAGGATGGCGTAACTGAAGCTTTCTTT
CDR3 protein: CASSQNPGQDGVTEAFF

V gene: TRBV7-2
clone size: many
D gene: -
J gene: TRBJ2-3
CDR3 DNA: TGTGCCAGCAGCTCCGACCCAGGAGCGGCAAGCACAGATACGCAGTATTTT
CDR3 protein: CASSSDPGAASTDTQYF

V gene: TRBV6-5
clone size: -
D gene: TRBD2
J gene: TRBJ2-7
CDR3 DNA: TGTGCCAGCAATCCGGCGGGAGGGCCCTACGAGCAGTACTTC
CDR3 protein: CASNPAGGPYEQYF

V gene: TRBV20-1
clone size: few
D gene: -
J gene: TRBJ2-6
CDR3 DNA: TGCAGTGCTACCGCTGGGGCCAACGTCCTGACTTTC
CDR3 protein: CSATAGANVLTF

V gene: TRBV9
clone size: many
D gene: TRBD1
J gene: TRBJ1-2
CDR3 DNA: TGTGCCAGCAGCGTAGTAGGACAGGGGGAACTAGGCTACACCTTC
CDR3 protein: CASSVVGQGELGYTF

V gene: TRBV2
clone size: few
D gene: TRBD2
J gene: TRBJ2-7
CDR3 DNA: TGTGCCAGCAGTAGCGGGAAAAGCGAGCAGTACTTC
CDR3 protein: CASSSGKSEQYF

V gene: TRBV5-5
clone size: many
D gene: TRBD1
J gene: TRBJ1-4
CDR3 DNA: TGTGCCAGCAGCTTCGACAGGGGACAGGAGGAAAAACTGTTTTTT
CDR3 protein: CASSFDRGQEEKLFF

V gene: TRBV27
clone size: many
D gene: -
J gene: TRBJ2-7
CDR3 DNA: TGTGCCAGCAGGGCCGGGGACGGTCCGGGGTACGAGCAGTACTTC
CDR3 protein: CASRAGDGPGYEQYF

V gene: TRBV7-3
clone size: many
D gene: -
J gene: TRBJ2-2
CDR3 DNA: TGTGCCAGCAGCTTTGGATCGATGGTTGGGGCTAGCACCGGGGAGCTGTTTTTT
CDR3 protein: CASSFGSMVGASTGELFF

V gene: TRBV6-2/TRBV6-3
clone size: many
D gene: -
J gene: TRBJ2-1
CDR3 DNA: TGTGCCAGCAGTTATGTGAGCGATGAGCAGTTCTTC
CDR3 protein: CASSYVSDEQFF

V gene: TRBV24-1
clone size: many
D gene: -
J gene: TRBJ2-7
CDR3 DNA: TGTGCCACCAGTGATTTTGGGCTGGGAAGGGACGGCTCCTACGAGCAGTACTTC
CDR3 protein: CATSDFGLGRDGSYEQYF

V gene: TRBV7-9
clone size: many
D gene: -
J gene: TRBJ2-7
CDR3 DNA: TGTGCCAGCAGCCTAGGGCGGAGGGGGCGCATCGACGAGCAGTACTTC
CDR3 protein: CASSLGRRGRIDEQYF